The 2 T cell receptor beta chains presented below share a single source sample, sequenced in a study of blood T cells in healthy people across ages. The use of a sample-barcoded 5' primer and a J-beta primer mix characterized a second PCR of roughly 7 to 11 cycles. TCRdb ran MiXCR on the 5' RACE reads and lists one entry per CDR3 protein. The sample lists 1.2 million to 1.5 million distinct CDR3 sequences, 59% occurring once. Specimen: blood. All receptors derive from a man aged 18 to 35 in good health.

The genes are TRBV27 and TRBJ2-7; TRBD2 might be the D (6 bases). CDR1 and CDR2 from the germline V gene are MNHEY and SMNVEV (reference sequence). V was cut by 5 bases and J by 2 bases, with 10 bases left in between. The CDR3 extends over 13 amino acids. The CDR3 is CASSGGLTYEQYF. CDR3 coding DNA: TGTGCCAGCAGTGGAGGGCTCACCTACGAGCAGTACTTC.

The rearrangement joins TRBV4-1 to TRBJ2-7; 12 nucleotides align to TRBD2. Unmatched junction bases numbered 3, after V lost 2 bases and J lost 4 bases. The CDR3 is made up of 15 amino acids. Germline CDR1 reads MGHRA; CDR2 reads YSYEKL. This CDR3 is CASSQPTSGGYEQYF. CDR3 nucleotides: TGCGCCAGCAGCCAACCGACTAGCGGGGGTTACGAGCAGTACTTC.